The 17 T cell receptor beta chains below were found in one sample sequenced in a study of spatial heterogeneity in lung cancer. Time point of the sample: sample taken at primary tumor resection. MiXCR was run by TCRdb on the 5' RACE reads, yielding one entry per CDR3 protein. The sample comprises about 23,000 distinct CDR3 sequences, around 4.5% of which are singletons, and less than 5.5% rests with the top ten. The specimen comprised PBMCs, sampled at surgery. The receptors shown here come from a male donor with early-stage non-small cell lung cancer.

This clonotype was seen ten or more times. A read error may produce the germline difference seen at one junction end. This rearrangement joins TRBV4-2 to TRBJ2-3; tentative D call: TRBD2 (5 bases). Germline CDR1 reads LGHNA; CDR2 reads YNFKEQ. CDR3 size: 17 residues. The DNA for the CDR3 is TGTGACAGCAGCCAAGCGGAGGTAATTCCATACACAGATACGCAGTATTTT. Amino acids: CDSSQAEVIPYTDTQYF.

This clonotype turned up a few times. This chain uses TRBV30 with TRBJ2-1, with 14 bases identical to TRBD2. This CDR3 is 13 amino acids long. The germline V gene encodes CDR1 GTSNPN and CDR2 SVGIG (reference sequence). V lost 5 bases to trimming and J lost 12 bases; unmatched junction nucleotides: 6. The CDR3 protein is CAWAGLAGGRQFF. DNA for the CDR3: TGTGCCTGGGCAGGACTAGCGGGAGGTAGGCAGTTCTTC.

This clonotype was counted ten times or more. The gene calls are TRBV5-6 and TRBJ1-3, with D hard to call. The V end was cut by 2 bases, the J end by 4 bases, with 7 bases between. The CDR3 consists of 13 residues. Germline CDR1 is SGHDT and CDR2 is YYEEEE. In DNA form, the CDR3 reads TGTGCCAGCAGCTTCGGCCGAGGAAACACCATATATTTT. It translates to CASSFGRGNTIYF.

CDR3 sequence (DNA): TGTGCCAGCAGCTTAACTAGCGACTCCTACGAGCAGTACTTC. It yields the protein CASSLTSDSYEQYF. This chain joins TRBV7-9 and TRBJ2-7, with 7 bases identical to TRBD2. J gave up 0 bases and V 2 bases, and 1 base lay outside the gene matches. Germline V gives CDR1 SEHNR, CDR2 FQNEAQ (reference sequence). The CDR3 covers 14 residues.

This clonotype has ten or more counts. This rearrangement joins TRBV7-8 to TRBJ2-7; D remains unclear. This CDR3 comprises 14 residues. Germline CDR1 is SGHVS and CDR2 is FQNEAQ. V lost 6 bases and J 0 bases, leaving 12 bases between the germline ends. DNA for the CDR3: TGTGCCAGCAGGCCGGACGAGACCTCCTACGAGCAGTACTTC. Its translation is CASRPDETSYEQYF. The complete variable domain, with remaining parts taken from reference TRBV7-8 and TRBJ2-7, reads GAGVSQSPRYKVAKRGQDVALRCDPISGHVSLFWYQQALGQGPEFLTYFQNEAQLDKSGLPSDRFFAERPEGSVSTLKIQRTQQEDSAVYLCASRPDETSYEQYFGPGTRLTVT.

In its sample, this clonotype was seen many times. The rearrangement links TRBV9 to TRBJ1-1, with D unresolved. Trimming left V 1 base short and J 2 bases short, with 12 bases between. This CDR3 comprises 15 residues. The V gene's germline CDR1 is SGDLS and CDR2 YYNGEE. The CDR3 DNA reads TGTGCCAGCAGCGTAACCCCTTCGGATAACACTGAAGCTTTCTTT. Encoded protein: CASSVTPSDNTEAFF.

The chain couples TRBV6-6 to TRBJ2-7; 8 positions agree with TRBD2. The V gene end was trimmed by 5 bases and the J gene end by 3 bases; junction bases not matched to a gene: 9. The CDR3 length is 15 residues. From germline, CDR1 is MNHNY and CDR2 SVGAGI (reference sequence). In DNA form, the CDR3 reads TGTGCCAGCAGTACCAACCGCGGGGGGAGCTACGAGCAGTACTTC. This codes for CASSTNRGGSYEQYF.

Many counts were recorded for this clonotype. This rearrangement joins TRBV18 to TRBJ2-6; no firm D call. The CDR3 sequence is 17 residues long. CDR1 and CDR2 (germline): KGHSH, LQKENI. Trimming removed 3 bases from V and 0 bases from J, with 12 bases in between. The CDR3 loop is CASSPPGQNSGANVLTF. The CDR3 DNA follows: TGTGCCAGCTCACCCCCTGGTCAGAACTCTGGGGCCAACGTCCTGACTTTC.

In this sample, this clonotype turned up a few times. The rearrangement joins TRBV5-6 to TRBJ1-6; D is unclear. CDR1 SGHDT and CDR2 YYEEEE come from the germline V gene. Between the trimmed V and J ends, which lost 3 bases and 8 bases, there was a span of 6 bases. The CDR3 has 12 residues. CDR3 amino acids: CASSWTHSPLHF. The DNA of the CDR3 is TGTGCCAGCAGCTGGACCCATTCACCCCTCCACTTT.

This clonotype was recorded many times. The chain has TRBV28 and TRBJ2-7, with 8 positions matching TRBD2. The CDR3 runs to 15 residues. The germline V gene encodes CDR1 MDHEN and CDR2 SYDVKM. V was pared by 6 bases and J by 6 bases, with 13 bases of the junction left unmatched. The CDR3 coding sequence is TGTGCCAGCAGACCCCCGGCGGGGGGCATGCGCGAGCAGTACTTC. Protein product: CASRPPAGGMREQYF.

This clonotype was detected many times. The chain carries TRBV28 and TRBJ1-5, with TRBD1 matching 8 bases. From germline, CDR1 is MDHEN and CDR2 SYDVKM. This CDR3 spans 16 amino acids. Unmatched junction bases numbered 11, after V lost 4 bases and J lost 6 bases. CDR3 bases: TGTGCCAGCAGTTCTCCCCGACAGGGGAGGGGTCAGCCCCAGCATTTT. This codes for CASSSPRQGRGQPQHF.

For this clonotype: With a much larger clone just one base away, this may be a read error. In DNA, the CDR3 is TGTGCCAGCAGCCCAATACAAGGGACAGGCGAAGAAAAAGCCTACGAGCAGTACTTC. This encodes CASSPIQGTGEEKAYEQYF. V is TRBV21-1 and J is TRBJ2-7; TRBD1 is the table's D call and was not checked against the DNA. TRBV21-1 is shown as a pseudogene. The CDR3 extends over 19 amino acids.

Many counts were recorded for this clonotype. CDR3 sequence reads: CASSPPDRVPHQPQHF. The CDR3 DNA is TGTGCCAGCAGTCCACCGGACAGGGTTCCGCATCAGCCCCAGCATTTT. This chain joins TRBV28 and TRBJ1-5; 8 nucleotides align to TRBD1. The CDR3 is 16 residues long. CDR1 and CDR2 from the germline V gene are MDHEN and SYDVKM. Unmatched junction bases numbered 11, after V lost 5 bases and J lost 5 bases.

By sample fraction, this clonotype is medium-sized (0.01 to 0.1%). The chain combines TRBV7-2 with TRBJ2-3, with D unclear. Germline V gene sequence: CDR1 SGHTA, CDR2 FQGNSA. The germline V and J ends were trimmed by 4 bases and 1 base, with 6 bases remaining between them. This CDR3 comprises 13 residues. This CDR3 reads CASSSRRTDTQYF. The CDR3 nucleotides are TGTGCCAGCAGCTCAAGGCGCACAGATACGCAGTATTTT.

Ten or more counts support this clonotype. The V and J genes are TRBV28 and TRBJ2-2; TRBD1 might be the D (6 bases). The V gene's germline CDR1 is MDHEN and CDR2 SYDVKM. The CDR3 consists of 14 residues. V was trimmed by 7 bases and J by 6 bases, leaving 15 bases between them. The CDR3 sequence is CASINAGDSGELFF. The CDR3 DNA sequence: TGTGCCAGCATTAACGCAGGGGATTCCGGGGAGCTGTTTTTT.

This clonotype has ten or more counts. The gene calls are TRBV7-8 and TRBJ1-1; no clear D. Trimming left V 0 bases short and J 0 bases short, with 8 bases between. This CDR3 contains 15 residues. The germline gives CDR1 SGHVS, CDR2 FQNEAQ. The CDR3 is CASSLAAVMNTEAFF. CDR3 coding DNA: TGTGCCAGCAGCTTAGCTGCAGTAATGAACACTGAAGCTTTCTTT.

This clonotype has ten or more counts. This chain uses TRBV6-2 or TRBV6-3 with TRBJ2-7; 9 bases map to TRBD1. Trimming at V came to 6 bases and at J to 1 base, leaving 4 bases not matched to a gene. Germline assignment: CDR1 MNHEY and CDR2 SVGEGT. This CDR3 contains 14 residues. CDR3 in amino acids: CASSLDRGSYEQYF. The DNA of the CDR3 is TGTGCCAGCAGCCTAGACAGGGGGTCCTACGAGCAGTACTTC.